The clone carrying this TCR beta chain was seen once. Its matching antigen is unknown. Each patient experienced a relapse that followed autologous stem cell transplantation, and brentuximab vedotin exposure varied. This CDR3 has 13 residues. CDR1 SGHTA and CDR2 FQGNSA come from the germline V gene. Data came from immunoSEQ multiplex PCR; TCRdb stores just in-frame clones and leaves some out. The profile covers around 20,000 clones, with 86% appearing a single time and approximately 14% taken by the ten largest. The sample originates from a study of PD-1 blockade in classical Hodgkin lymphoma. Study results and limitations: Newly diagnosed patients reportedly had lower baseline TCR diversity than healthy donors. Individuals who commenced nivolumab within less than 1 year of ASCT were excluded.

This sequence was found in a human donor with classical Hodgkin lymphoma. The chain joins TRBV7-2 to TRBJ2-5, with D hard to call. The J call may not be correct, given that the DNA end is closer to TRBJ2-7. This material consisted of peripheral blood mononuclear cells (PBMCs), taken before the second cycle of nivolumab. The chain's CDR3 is CASSLQPTYEQYF. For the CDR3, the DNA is TGTGCCAGCAGCCTCCAACCCACCTACGAGCAGTACTTC.